This TCR beta chain stems from a study of human T cells and chemical hapten exposure. The time point: pre-sensitization, week 0. Treatment: therapeutic diphenylcyclopropenone sensitization with weekly scalp DPC. V lost 5 bases and J lost 1, with 11 bases in between. The germline CDR1 and CDR2 sequences are SGHTA and FQGNSA. This CDR3 spans 14 amino acids. This clonotype was recorded many times. From the RACE reads, TCRdb called clonotypes with MiXCR, one entry per CDR3 protein. This table holds a few hundred thousand distinct CDR3 sequences, 5.5% found once. The sequence came from a woman younger than 35 with alopecia areata. Some clones in this sample may be carry-over from other donors' samples. The sequenced sample was whole blood, obtained in connection with sensitization to the hapten diphenylcyclopropenone (DPC). The chain employs TRBV7-2 and TRBJ2-5, with D possibly matching TRBD2 (6 bases). Written as DNA, the CDR3 is TGTGCCAGCAGCCCGGGACTCCCCCAAGAGACCCAGTACTTC. Its protein product is CASSPGLPQETQYF.